This T cell receptor (beta chain) was profiled in a study of T cells after yellow fever vaccination. TCRdb analysed the 5' RACE reads with MiXCR anew, one entry per CDR3 protein. The table has roughly 170,000 distinct CDR3 sequences, approximately 9.9% seen once. There are 11 residues in the CDR3. This chain uses TRBV12-3 or TRBV12-4 with TRBJ2-1; D might be TRBD2 (5 bases). The sequence came from a man younger than 35 who received the YFV17D yellow fever vaccine. Sequencing was performed on CD8+ T cells sorted from PBMCs, taken 45 days after the yellow fever booster vaccination. CDR3 sequence: CDTYLRGEQFF. As DNA, the CDR3 is TGTGACACTTACCTTCGGGGTGAGCAGTTCTTC.